This passage covers 10 T cell receptor beta chains from one sample sequenced in a study of blood T cell repertoires in COVID-19. Using immunoSEQ multiplex PCR, the repertoire was profiled, and TCRdb retains in-frame clones only, with some absent. The sample has 150,000 or so clones; 87% are singletons. Sequencing was performed on peripheral blood. Receptor source: a human donor in a cohort sampled during active COVID-19.

V gene TRBV7-3 combines with J gene TRBJ2-3, with a tentative D call TRBD2 (6 bases). The germline gives CDR1 SGHTA, CDR2 FQGTGA. The CDR3 loop spans 13 amino acids. Trimming removed 8 bases at V and 0 bases at J, with 9 bases between. CDR3 coding DNA: TGTGCCAGCGCCCGGGGGAGCACAGATACGCAGTATTTT. Translation gives CASARGSTDTQYF.

This clone is a singleton in its sample. The chain joins TRBV5-4 to TRBJ2-2; 12 bases line up with TRBD2. The junction had 8 bases not matched to a gene; V was cut back by 4 bases and J by 4 bases. The CDR3 covers 17 residues. CDR1 and CDR2 (germline): SGHNT, YYREEE (reference sequence). CDR3 nucleotide sequence: TGTGCCAGCAGCCTACCCCTAGCGGGGGGGTCCACCGGGGAGCTGTTTTTT. Translation: CASSLPLAGGSTGELFF.

The J gene is TRBJ2-1, the V gene TRBV7-8, with 13 positions matching TRBD2. V shed 5 bases and J 5 bases; nucleotides not matched to a gene: 3. The CDR3 runs to 15 residues. The V gene's germline CDR1 is SGHVS and CDR2 FQNEAQ. CDR3 loop: CASSLGTSGDNEQFF. The CDR3 DNA follows: TGTGCCAGCAGCCTCGGGACTAGCGGGGACAATGAGCAGTTCTTC.

This chain uses TRBV11-2 with TRBJ1-4; the match to TRBD1 covers 8 bases. V was pared by 5 bases and J by 7 bases, with 6 bases of the junction left unmatched. Germline CDR1 reads SGHAT; CDR2 reads FQNNGV. The CDR3 has 14 amino acids. DNA for the CDR3: TGTGCCAGCAGCCAATCAGGGGGCCTTGAAAAACTGTTTTTT. Translating gives CASSQSGGLEKLFF.

The V gene is TRBV28, the J gene TRBJ1-2, with D unclear. The V gene lost 6 bases and the J gene lost 1 base, with 12 bases spanning the gap. The CDR3 totals 14 residues. Per the germline V gene, CDR1 is MDHEN and CDR2 is SYDVKM. The CDR3 here is CASSPVRVNYGYTF. CDR3 DNA: TGTGCCAGCAGCCCCGTTCGGGTTAACTATGGCTACACCTTC.

Worth noting for this clone: This CDR3 fails to terminate in the conserved phenylalanine or tryptophan, so it likely reflects a read error. Because the CDR3's place on the DNA is in doubt, the DNA is left out and the CDR3 is given as listed by TCRdb. V is TRBV2 and J is TRBJ1-4; TRBD1 was called by the table and not checked on the DNA. Germline assignment: CDR1 SNHLY and CDR2 FYNNEI. Including both end residues, the CDR3 is 12 amino acids long. This CDR3 reads CASSDVDRDRVS.

CDR3 protein: CARTTSGRAGGTDTQYF. CDR3 sequence (DNA): TGTGCCAGGACGACTAGCGGGAGGGCCGGGGGTACAGATACGCAGTATTTT. This chain uses TRBV19 with TRBJ2-3, with TRBD2 matching over 14 bases. The ends lost 9 bases at V and 3 bases at J; junction bases unmatched: 11. Germline lookup yields CDR1 LNHDA and CDR2 SQIVND (reference sequence). The CDR3 contains 17 residues.

The genes are TRBV18 and TRBJ1-2; D possibly corresponds to TRBD1 (6 bases). V was pared by 3 bases and J by 1 base, with 18 bases between. CDR3 size: 17 residues. Germline assignment: CDR1 KGHSH and CDR2 LQKENI. This CDR3 is CASSPPPNRDRNYGYTF. The CDR3 bases are TGTGCCAGCTCACCCCCCCCGAACAGGGACCGTAACTATGGCTACACCTTC.

In its sample, this clone was seen once. V gene TRBV3-1 (or the pseudogene TRBV3-2) combines with J gene TRBJ2-1; 9 bases match TRBD2. The V segment lost 4 bases and the J segment 3 bases; nucleotides outside the gene matches: 7. Germline V lookup: CDR1 LGHDT, CDR2 YNNKEL (reference sequence). CDR3 length equals 16 residues. CDR3 nucleotide sequence: TGTGCCAGCAGCCCCCGACTAGCGGTTGGCTACAATGAGCAGTTCTTC. Translating gives CASSPRLAVGYNEQFF.

This clone was observed a few times. This chain uses TRBV5-1 with TRBJ1-1, with TRBD1 as a possible D gene (5 bases). CDR1 is SGHRS, CDR2 YFSETQ, per germline. V was clipped by 3 bases and J by 5 bases, with 14 bases between them. This CDR3 is built from 14 residues. Here the CDR3 reads CASSYSGLETEAFF. The CDR3 bases are TGCGCCAGCAGCTACTCAGGGTTGGAGACTGAAGCTTTCTTT.